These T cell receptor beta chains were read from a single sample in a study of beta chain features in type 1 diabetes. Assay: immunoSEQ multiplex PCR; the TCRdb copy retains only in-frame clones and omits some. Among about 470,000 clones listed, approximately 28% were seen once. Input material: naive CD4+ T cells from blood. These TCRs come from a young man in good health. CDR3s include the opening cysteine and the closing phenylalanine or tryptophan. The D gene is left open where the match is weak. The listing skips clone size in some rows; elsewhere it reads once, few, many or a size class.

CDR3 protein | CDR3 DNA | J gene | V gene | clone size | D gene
CASSLGQNTGELFF | TGCGCCAGCAGCTTGGGACAAAACACCGGGGAGCTGTTTTTT | TRBJ2-2 | TRBV5-1 | - | -
CASNIAGTGYNEQFF | TGTGCCAGCAACATCGCCGGGACAGGGTACAATGAGCAGTTCTTC | TRBJ2-1 | TRBV27 | - | TRBD1
CASRGHPANEKLFF | TGCGCCAGCAGGGGACACCCCGCTAATGAAAAACTGTTTTTT | TRBJ1-4 | TRBV5-1 | - | -
CAISERFQETQYF | TGTGCCATCAGTGAACGGTTCCAAGAGACCCAGTACTTC | TRBJ2-5 | TRBV10-3 | - | -
CAWGDRADYGYTF | TGTGCCTGGGGGGACAGGGCGGACTATGGCTACACCTTC | TRBJ1-2 | TRBV30 | - | TRBD1
CASSGGGIGELFF | TGTGCCAGCAGCGGCGGAGGGATCGGGGAGCTGTTTTTT | TRBJ2-2 | TRBV2 | few | -
CVRAEVLNTGELFF | TGTGTGCGAGCGGAGGTTCTGAACACCGGGGAGCTGTTTTTT | TRBJ2-2 | TRBV5-4 | - | -
CASATDTWDNEQFF | TGCGCCAGCGCAACCGACACGTGGGACAATGAGCAGTTCTTC | TRBJ2-1 | TRBV5-1 | - | -
CAFDRGTDTQYF | TGTGCCTTCGACAGGGGCACAGATACGCAGTATTTT | TRBJ2-3 | TRBV30 | - | TRBD1
CASSSRLAPGYNEQFF | TGTGCCAGCAGCTCCAGACTAGCACCAGGCTACAATGAGCAGTTCTTC | TRBJ2-1 | TRBV13 | few | TRBD2
CAWGPRGDSNQPQHF | TGTGCCTGGGGCCCACGCGGGGATAGCAATCAGCCCCAGCATTTT | TRBJ1-5 | TRBV30 | few | -
CASSQDQGEAETQYF | TGCGCCAGCAGCCAAGATCAGGGCGAGGCAGAGACCCAGTACTTC | TRBJ2-5 | TRBV4-3 | few | -
CAWRTAAYEQYF | TGTGCCTGGAGGACGGCGGCCTACGAGCAGTACTTC | TRBJ2-7 | TRBV30 | - | -
CAGIRGPGKNIQYF | TGTGCCGGTATCAGGGGGCCGGGCAAAAACATTCAGTACTTC | TRBJ2-4 | TRBV30 | few | TRBD1
CASSQERESGYNEQFF | TGTGCCAGCAGCCAAGAACGAGAGTCGGGCTACAATGAGCAGTTCTTC | TRBJ2-1 | TRBV4-2 | - | -
CASSLRESIEAFF | TGTGCCAGCAGCTTACGGGAGAGTATTGAAGCTTTCTTT | TRBJ1-1 | TRBV7-9 | - | -
CASIPSISYNEQFF | TGTGCCAGCATCCCCTCGATCTCCTACAATGAGCAGTTCTTC | TRBJ2-1 | TRBV7-9 | few | -
CASSLQFQGSSYEQYF | TGTGCCAGTAGTCTCCAATTTCAGGGATCTTCCTACGAGCAGTACTTC | TRBJ2-7 | TRBV19 | - | -
CASSQGLTDEKLFF | TGCGCCAGCAGCCAAGGACTGACAGATGAAAAACTGTTTTTT | TRBJ1-4 | TRBV4-3 | few | -
CAWSLGQGAQETQYF | TGTGCCTGGAGCCTCGGACAGGGGGCCCAAGAGACCCAGTACTTC | TRBJ2-5 | TRBV30 | few | TRBD1
CASSFSTSTDTQYF | TGTGCCAGCAGCTTCTCCACTAGCACAGATACGCAGTATTTT | TRBJ2-3 | TRBV7-9 | few | -
CSVGSTGGSYIQYF | TGCAGCGTAGGTAGCACAGGGGGCAGTTACATTCAGTACTTC | TRBJ2-4 | TRBV29-1 | few | TRBD1
CASSVGGPNTEAFF | TGTGCCAGTAGTGTCGGCGGGCCGAACACTGAAGCTTTCTTT | TRBJ1-1 | TRBV19 | - | -
CASSQEQGQGVRNEQFF | TGTGCCAGCAGCCAAGAACAAGGACAGGGCGTCCGGAATGAGCAGTTCTTC | TRBJ2-1 | TRBV4-2 | few | TRBD1
CAWSRDRPYEQYF | TGTGCCTGGAGCCGCGACAGGCCTTACGAGCAGTACTTC | TRBJ2-7 | TRBV30 | few | -
CASRLTQDGSPSNQPQHF | TGTGCAAGTCGCTTAACCCAGGACGGATCTCCGAGCAATCAGCCCCAGCATTTT | TRBJ1-5 | TRBV12-2 | few | -
CAWRVSSYNEQFF | TGTGCCTGGAGGGTGAGCTCCTACAATGAGCAGTTCTTC | TRBJ2-1 | TRBV30 | few | -
CAWSVTRNNQPQHF | TGTGCCTGGAGTGTAACGCGGAACAATCAGCCCCAGCATTTT | TRBJ1-5 | TRBV30 | few | -
CSVVTSSNEQFF | TGCAGCGTTGTCACTAGTAGCAATGAGCAGTTCTTC | TRBJ2-1 | TRBV29-1 | few | -
CASSLSVGGYNEQFF | TGTGCCAGCAGTTTAAGCGTGGGAGGATACAATGAGCAGTTCTTC | TRBJ2-1 | TRBV28 | few | -
CASSGQDPYKNIQYF | TGTGCCAGCAGCGGACAGGACCCCTACAAAAACATTCAGTACTTC | TRBJ2-4 | TRBV13 | - | TRBD1
CAWRGRGLSYGYTF | TGTGCCTGGAGGGGCAGGGGGCTCTCCTATGGCTACACCTTC | TRBJ1-2 | TRBV30 | few | TRBD1
CASSVAVNTGELFF | TGTGCCAGCAGCGTGGCGGTAAACACCGGGGAGCTGTTTTTT | TRBJ2-2 | TRBV9 | once | -